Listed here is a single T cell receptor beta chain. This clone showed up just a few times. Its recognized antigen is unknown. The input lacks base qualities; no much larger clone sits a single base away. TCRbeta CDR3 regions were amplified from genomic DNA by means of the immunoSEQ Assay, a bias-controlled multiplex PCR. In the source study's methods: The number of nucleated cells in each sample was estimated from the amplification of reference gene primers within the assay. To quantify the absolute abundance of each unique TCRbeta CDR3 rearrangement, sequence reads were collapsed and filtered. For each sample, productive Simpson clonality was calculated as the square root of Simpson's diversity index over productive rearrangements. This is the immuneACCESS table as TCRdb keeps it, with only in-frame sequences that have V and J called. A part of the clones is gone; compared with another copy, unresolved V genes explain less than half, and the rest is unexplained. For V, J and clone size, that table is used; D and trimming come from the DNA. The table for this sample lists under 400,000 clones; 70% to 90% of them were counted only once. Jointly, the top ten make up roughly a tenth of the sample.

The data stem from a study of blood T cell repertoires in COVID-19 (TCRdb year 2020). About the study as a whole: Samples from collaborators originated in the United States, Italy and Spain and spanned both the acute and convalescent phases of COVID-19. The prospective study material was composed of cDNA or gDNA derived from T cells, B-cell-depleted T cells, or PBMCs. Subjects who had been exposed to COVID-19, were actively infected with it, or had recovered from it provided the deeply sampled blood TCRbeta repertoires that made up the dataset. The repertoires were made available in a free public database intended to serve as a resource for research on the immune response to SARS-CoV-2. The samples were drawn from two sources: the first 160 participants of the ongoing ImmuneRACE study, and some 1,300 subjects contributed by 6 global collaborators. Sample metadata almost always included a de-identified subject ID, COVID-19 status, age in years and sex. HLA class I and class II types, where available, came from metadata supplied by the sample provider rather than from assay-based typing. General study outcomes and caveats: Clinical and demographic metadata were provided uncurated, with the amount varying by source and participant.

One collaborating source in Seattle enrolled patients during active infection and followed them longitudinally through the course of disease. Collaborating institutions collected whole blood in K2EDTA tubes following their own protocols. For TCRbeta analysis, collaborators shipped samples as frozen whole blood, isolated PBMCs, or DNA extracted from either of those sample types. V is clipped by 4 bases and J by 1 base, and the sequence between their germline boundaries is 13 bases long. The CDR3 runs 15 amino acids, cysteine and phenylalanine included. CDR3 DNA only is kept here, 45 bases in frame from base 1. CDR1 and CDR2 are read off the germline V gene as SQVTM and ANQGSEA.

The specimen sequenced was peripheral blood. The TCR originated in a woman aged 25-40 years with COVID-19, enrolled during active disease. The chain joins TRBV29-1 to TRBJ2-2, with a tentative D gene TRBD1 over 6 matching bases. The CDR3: CSVVMGARNTGELFF. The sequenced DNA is TGCAGCGTTGTCATGGGGGCGAGGAACACCGGGGAGCTGTTTTTT.